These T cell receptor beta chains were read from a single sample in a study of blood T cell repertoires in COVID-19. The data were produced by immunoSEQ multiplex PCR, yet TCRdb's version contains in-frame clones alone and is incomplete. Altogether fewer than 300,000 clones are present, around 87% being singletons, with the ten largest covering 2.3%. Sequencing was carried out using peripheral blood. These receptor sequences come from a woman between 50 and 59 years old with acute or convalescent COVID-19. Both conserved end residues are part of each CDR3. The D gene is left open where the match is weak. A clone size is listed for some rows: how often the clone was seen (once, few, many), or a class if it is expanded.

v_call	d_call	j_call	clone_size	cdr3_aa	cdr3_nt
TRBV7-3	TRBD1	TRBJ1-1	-	CASSAGGGWTEAFF	TGTGCCAGCAGTGCAGGGGGAGGCTGGACTGAAGCTTTCTTT
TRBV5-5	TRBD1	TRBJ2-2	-	CAKHSGTGIITGELFF	TGTGCCAAACATTCCGGGACAGGGATAATCACCGGGGAGCTGTTTTTT
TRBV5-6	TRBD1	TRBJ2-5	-	CASSLDRGTQYF	TGTGCCAGCAGCTTGGACAGGGGGACCCAGTACTTC
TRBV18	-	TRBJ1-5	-	CASSPQRDSNQPQHF	TGTGCCAGCTCCCCCCAGCGGGATAGCAATCAGCCCCAGCATTTT
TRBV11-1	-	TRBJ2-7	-	CASSSFDEQYF	TGTGCCAGCAGCTCCTTCGACGAGCAGTACTTC
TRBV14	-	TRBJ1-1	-	CASSQDRNTEAFF	TGTGCCAGCAGCCAAGACCGGAACACTGAAGCTTTCTTT
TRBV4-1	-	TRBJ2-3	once	CASSQGANLIRQYF	TGCGCCAGCAGCCAAGGGGCCAACCTCATACGGCAGTATTTT
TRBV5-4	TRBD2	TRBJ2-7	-	CASSLGTSVLYEQYF	TGTGCCAGCAGCTTGGGTACTAGCGTGCTCTACGAGCAGTACTTC
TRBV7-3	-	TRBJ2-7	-	CASSLYRESYEQYF	TGTGCCAGCAGCTTATACAGGGAGTCCTACGAGCAGTACTTC
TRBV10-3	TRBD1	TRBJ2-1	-	CAISEGTGEREQFF	TGTGCCATCAGTGAAGGTACAGGGGAACGGGAGCAGTTCTTC
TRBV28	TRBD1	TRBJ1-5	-	CASRIGWTGLQHF	TGTGCCAGCAGGATTGGGTGGACAGGGCTCCAGCATTTT
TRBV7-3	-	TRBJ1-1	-	CASSLGHRDAEAFF	TGTGCCAGCAGCTTAGGCCACAGGGACGCTGAAGCTTTCTTT
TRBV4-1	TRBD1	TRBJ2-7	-	CASSQVGQGYEQYF	TGCGCCAGCAGCCAAGTAGGACAGGGCTACGAGCAGTACTTC
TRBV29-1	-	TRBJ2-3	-	CSVSGLESTDTQYF	TGCAGCGTCAGTGGTCTAGAGAGCACAGATACGCAGTATTTT
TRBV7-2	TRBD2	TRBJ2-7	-	CASSSQRENYEQYF	TGTGCCAGCAGCTCTCAGCGGGAGAACTACGAGCAGTACTTC
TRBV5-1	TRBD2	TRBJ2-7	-	CASSPRTSGRFYEQYF	TGCGCCAGCAGCCCGCGCACTAGCGGGAGGTTCTACGAGCAGTACTTC
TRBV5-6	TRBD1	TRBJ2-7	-	CASSRQGSSYEQYF	TGTGCCAGCAGCCGACAGGGGAGTTCCTACGAGCAGTACTTC
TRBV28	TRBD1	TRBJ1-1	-	CASSLSGWQGVSEAFF	TGTGCCAGCAGTTTATCCGGGTGGCAGGGGGTCTCTGAAGCTTTCTTT
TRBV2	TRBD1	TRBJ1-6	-	CASSFRTGRSPLHF	TGTGCCAGCAGTTTCCGGACAGGGCGTTCACCCCTCCACTTT
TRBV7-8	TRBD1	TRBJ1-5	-	CASSRGQGVQPQHF	TGTGCCAGCAGCCGAGGACAGGGAGTACAGCCCCAGCATTTT
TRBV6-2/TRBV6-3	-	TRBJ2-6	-	CASSYSNSVQWFSGANVLTF	TGTGCCAGCAGTTACTCGAATTCAGTCCAATGGTTCTCTGGGGCCAACGTCCTGACTTTC
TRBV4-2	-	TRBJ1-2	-	CASSQVLGSQRDNYGYTF	TGTGCCAGCAGCCAAGTTTTAGGTTCTCAGAGGGATAACTATGGCTACACCTTC
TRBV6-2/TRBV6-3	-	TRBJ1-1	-	CASSLISGTEAFF	TGTGCCAGCAGCTTGATTTCGGGGACTGAAGCTTTCTTT
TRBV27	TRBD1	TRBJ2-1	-	CASGPGQGYNEQFF	TGTGCCAGCGGCCCTGGACAGGGCTACAATGAGCAGTTCTTC
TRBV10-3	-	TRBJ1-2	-	CAIGGDYGYTF	TGTGCGATCGGAGGGGATTATGGCTACACCTTC
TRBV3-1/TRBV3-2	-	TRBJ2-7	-	CASSPAPVGGSSYEQYF	TGTGCCAGCAGCCCGGCCCCCGTCGGGGGTAGCTCCTACGAGCAGTACTTC
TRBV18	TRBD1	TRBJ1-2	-	CASSLDRVYGYTF	TGTGCCAGCTCCCTGGACAGGGTTTATGGCTACACCTTC
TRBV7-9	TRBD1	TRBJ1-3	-	CASSPPPTGDTIYF	TGTGCCAGCAGCCCACCCCCTACAGGGGACACCATATATTTT
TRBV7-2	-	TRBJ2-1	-	CASSRLTYNEQFF	TGTGCCAGCAGTCGACTAACCTACAATGAGCAGTTCTTC
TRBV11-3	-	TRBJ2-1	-	CASSLGRYNEQFF	TGTGCCAGCAGCTTAGGTAGATACAATGAGCAGTTCTTC
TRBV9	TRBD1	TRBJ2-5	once	CASSARDRGGETQYF	TGTGCCAGCAGCGCGCGGGACAGGGGGGGAGAGACCCAGTACTTC
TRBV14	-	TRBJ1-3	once	CASSNSGGNTIYF	TGTGCCAGCAGCAACTCGGGCGGGAACACCATATATTTT
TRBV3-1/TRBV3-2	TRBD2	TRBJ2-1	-	CASTGTSGSSEQFF	TGTGCCAGCACCGGGACTAGCGGGAGTAGCGAGCAGTTCTTC
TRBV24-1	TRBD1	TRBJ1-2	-	CATSGQGTGGFSYGYTF	TGTGCCACCAGTGGCCAGGGGACAGGGGGTTTCAGCTATGGCTACACCTTC
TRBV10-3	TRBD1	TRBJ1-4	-	CAISESLTGGSEKLFF	TGTGCCATCAGTGAGTCGCTGACAGGGGGTTCTGAAAAACTGTTTTTT
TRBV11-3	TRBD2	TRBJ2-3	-	CASSLGLAGAPQYF	TGTGCCAGCAGCTTAGGGCTAGCGGGAGCTCCGCAGTATTTT
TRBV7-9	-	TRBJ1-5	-	CASSFSNQPQHF	TGTGCCAGCAGCTTCTCTAATCAGCCCCAGCATTTT
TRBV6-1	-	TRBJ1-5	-	CASSEILGLGNQPQHF	TGTGCCAGCAGTGAAATTTTGGGGCTCGGCAATCAGCCCCAGCATTTT
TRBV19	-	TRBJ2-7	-	CASSIGRPLEQYF	TGTGCCAGTAGTATCGGTCGTCCCCTCGAGCAGTACTTC
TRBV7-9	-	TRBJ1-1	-	CASSLGGLLLNTEAFF	TGTGCCAGCAGCTTAGGAGGTCTGCTTCTGAACACTGAAGCTTTCTTT
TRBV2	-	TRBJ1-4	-	CASSEQGTNEKLFF	TGTGCCAGCAGTGAGCAGGGTACTAATGAAAAACTGTTTTTT
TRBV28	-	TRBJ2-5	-	CASSLSSRTLVETQYF	TGTGCCAGCAGTTTATCATCAAGAACTCTCGTAGAGACCCAGTACTTC
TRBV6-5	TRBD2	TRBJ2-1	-	CASSFLSGGPEQFF	TGTGCCAGCAGCTTCCTTAGCGGGGGCCCTGAGCAGTTCTTC
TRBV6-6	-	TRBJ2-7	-	CASSPSSEQYF	TGTGCCAGCAGTCCCTCGAGTGAGCAGTACTTC
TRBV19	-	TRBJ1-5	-	CASGGQAVQPQHF	TGTGCCAGTGGAGGCCAGGCGGTACAGCCCCAGCATTTT
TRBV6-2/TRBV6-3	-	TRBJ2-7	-	CASSYSTRVDAYEQYF	TGTGCCAGCAGTTACTCGACCAGGGTAGATGCCTACGAGCAGTACTTC
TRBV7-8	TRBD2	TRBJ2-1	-	CASSLELASSYNEQFF	TGTGCCAGCAGCTTAGAACTAGCGAGCTCCTACAATGAGCAGTTCTTC
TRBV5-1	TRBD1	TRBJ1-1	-	CASSLEGALTEAFF	TGCGCCAGCAGCTTGGAGGGGGCACTCACTGAAGCTTTCTTT
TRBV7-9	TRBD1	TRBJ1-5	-	CASSLAPHSGGGNQPQHF	TGTGCCAGCAGCTTAGCGCCCCACTCAGGGGGCGGTAATCAGCCCCAGCATTTT
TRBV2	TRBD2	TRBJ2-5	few	CASVDLAEGQETQYF	TGTGCCAGCGTAGACCTAGCGGAGGGTCAAGAGACCCAGTACTTC
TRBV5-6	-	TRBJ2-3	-	CASSLYLALDTQYF	TGTGCCAGCAGCTTATACCTAGCCCTAGATACGCAGTATTTT